This entry lists 3 T cell receptor beta chains sequenced from one sample in a study of breast tumors, draining lymph nodes, adjacent tissues. Using its own MiXCR run on the multiplex PCR reads, TCRdb lists one record per CDR3 protein. Among 200,000 to 300,000 distinct CDR3 sequences listed, around 30% were seen once. Samples came from axillary lymph nodes draining the breast cancer. Sequencing used axillary lymph node tissue. All receptors derive from a female donor with breast cancer. Some clones in this sample may be carry-over from other donors' samples.

Many counts were recorded for this clonotype. The rearrangement uses TRBV4-1 and TRBJ2-1; the D is unclear. Germline CDR1 reads MGHRA; CDR2 reads YSYEKL. V was shortened by 1 base and J by 12 bases, with 25 bases between the two germline ends. The CDR3 has 17 residues. CDR3 amino acids: CASSQGGAGTWARVQFF. The CDR3 bases are TGCGCCAGCAGCCAAGGCGGAGCTGGCACCTGGGCTCGGGTGCAGTTCTTC.

This clonotype was seen at least ten times. The rearrangement uses TRBV19 and TRBJ2-3, with TRBD2 identical over 12 bases. V was clipped by 5 bases and J by 4 bases; unmatched bases: 7. The CDR3 has 16 residues. Germline CDR1 and CDR2: LNHDA and SQIVND (reference sequence). Here the CDR3 DNA reads TGTGCCAGTAGTTCGACTAGCGGGAGCATGGCAGATACGCAGTATTTT. It specifies CASSSTSGSMADTQYF.

The rearrangement uses TRBV9 and TRBJ1-4; D unclear. The V gene lost 4 bases and the J gene lost 3 bases, with 13 bases spanning the gap. The CDR3 length is 15 residues. Per germline, CDR1 SGDLS and CDR2 YYNGEE. Here the CDR3 reads CASSLSPAANEKLFF. The CDR3 bases are TGTGCCAGCAGCCTCTCACCTGCAGCTAATGAAAAACTGTTTTTT.